The sequence of this TCR beta chain was determined in a study of cytomegalovirus exposure and HLA in healthy donors. The V gene's germline CDR1 is LNHDA and CDR2 SQIVND (reference sequence). The V and J ends lost 5 bases and 7 bases, in that order; junction bases with no gene match: 9. The CDR3 consists of 16 residues. This PCR relied on a set of 60 Vbeta primers and 13 Jbeta primers. TCRdb's table, derived via immunoSEQ multiplex PCR, lists solely in-frame clones and lacks some. The sample has some 57,000 clones, 65% to 80% seen once. The J gene is TRBJ1-4, the V gene TRBV19; the match to TRBD1 covers 11 bases. The receptor's source is a woman in her thirties in good health and CMV-seronegative. Sequenced sample: PBMCs. The CDR3 nucleotides are TGTGCCAGTAGTGCACCAGCCGGGACAGGGGGTGAAAAACTGTTTTTT. Amino acid sequence: CASSAPAGTGGEKLFF.